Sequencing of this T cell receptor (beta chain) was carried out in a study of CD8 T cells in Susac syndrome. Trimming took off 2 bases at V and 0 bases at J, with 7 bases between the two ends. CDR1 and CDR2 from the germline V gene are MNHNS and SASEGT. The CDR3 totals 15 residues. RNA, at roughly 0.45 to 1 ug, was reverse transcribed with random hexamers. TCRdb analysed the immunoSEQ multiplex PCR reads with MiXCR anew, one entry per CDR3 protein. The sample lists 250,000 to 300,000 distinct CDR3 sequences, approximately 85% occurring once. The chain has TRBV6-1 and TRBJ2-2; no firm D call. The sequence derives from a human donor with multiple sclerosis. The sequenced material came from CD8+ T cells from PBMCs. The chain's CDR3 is CASSEQVANTGELFF. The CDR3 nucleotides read TGTGCCAGCAGTGAACAGGTAGCGAACACCGGGGAGCTGTTTTTT.